Each of the 25 T cell receptor beta chains below was sequenced from the same sample in a study of human T cells and chemical hapten exposure. The time point: pre-sensitization, week 0. The treatment here: therapeutic diphenylcyclopropenone sensitization with weekly scalp DPC. TCRdb re-called the RACE reads through MiXCR, storing one row per CDR3 protein. The sample has 240,000 or so distinct CDR3 sequences, about 9% seen once. The starting material was whole blood, obtained in connection with sensitization to the hapten diphenylcyclopropenone (DPC). All receptors come from a woman aged 40 to 50 with alopecia areata. Some clones in this sample may be carry-over from other donors' samples.

The gene calls are TRBV5-6 and TRBJ2-3, with TRBD2 matching over 9 bases. This CDR3 is built from 20 residues. Germline CDR1 reads SGHDT; CDR2 reads YYEEEE. Losses at the gene ends were 1 base for V and 2 bases for J; bases not matched to a gene: 17. The CDR3 is CASSLWRRWASGMITDTQYF. The CDR3 nucleotides are TGTGCCAGCAGCTTGTGGCGGCGCTGGGCTAGCGGGATGATCACAGATACGCAGTATTTT. Based on the CDR3 plus reference TRBV5-6 and TRBJ2-3, the full variable domain is DAGVTQSPTHLIKTRGQQVTLRCSPKSGHDTVSWYQQALGQGPQFIFQYYEEEERQRGNFPDRFSGHQFPNYSSELNVNALLLGDSALYLCASSLWRRWASGMITDTQYFGPGTRLTVL.

This clonotype was counted at least ten times. The chain combines TRBV29-1 with TRBJ2-7; TRBD2 matches 10 bases. Germline CDR1 reads SQVTM; CDR2 reads ANQGSEA. Trimming took 5 bases from V and 3 from J; bases not matched to a gene: 7. The CDR3 sequence is 14 residues long. In DNA, the CDR3 is TGCAGCGTTCAACTAGCGGGACGCAACTACGAGCAGTACTTC. Protein product: CSVQLAGRNYEQYF.

In its sample, this clonotype was seen many times. The V and J genes are TRBV29-1 and TRBJ2-5; 9 positions match TRBD1. The CDR3 runs to 13 residues. Germline CDR1 and CDR2: SQVTM and ANQGSEA. V shed 7 bases, J shed 4 bases, and the junction held 7 bases outside the gene matches. In DNA form, the CDR3 reads TGCAGCGCCCGGGACAGGGTCGTAGAGACCCAGTACTTC. Its protein is CSARDRVVETQYF.

This clonotype was found a few times. V is TRBV20-1 and J is TRBJ2-3; the D gene is possibly TRBD2 (6 bases). The CDR3 has 14 residues. CDR1 and CDR2 (germline): DFQATT, SNEGSKA (reference sequence). CDR3 sequence: CSVPGLSSTDTQYF. CDR3 nucleotides: TGCAGCGTCCCGGGACTTTCTAGCACAGATACGCAGTATTTT.

The chain combines TRBV3-1 with TRBJ1-1, with 7 bases lining up with TRBD1. CDR1 and CDR2 (germline): LGHDT, YNNKEL (reference sequence). There are 15 residues in the CDR3. V lost 2 bases and J lost 1; bases outside the gene matches: 4. Here the CDR3 DNA reads TGTGCCAGCAGCCAATGGGGACAGACGAACACTGAAGCTTTCTTT. Translated, it gives CASSQWGQTNTEAFF.

The chain links TRBV7-2 to TRBJ2-1, with D perhaps TRBD1 or TRBD2 (6 bases each). The CDR3 has 15 amino acids. Germline V gene data show CDR1 as SGHTA and CDR2 as FQGNSA. Trimming left V 6 bases short and J 7 bases short, with 19 bases between. CDR3 nucleotide sequence: TGTGCCAGCAGTTCAGTGGGGGGCTACCCTAATGAGCAGTTCTTC. It encodes CASSSVGGYPNEQFF. Complete variable domain (other parts from reference TRBV7-2 and TRBJ2-1): GAGVSQSPSNKVTEKGKDVELRCDPISGHTALYWYRQSLGQGLEFLIYFQGNSAPDKSGLPSDRFSAERTGGSVSTLTIQRTQQEDSAVYLCASSSVGGYPNEQFFGPGTRLTVL.

In this sample, this clonotype turned up a few times. This chain uses TRBV29-1 with TRBJ2-4, with 10 bases fitting TRBD1. The CDR3 runs 15 residues. The germline gives CDR1 SQVTM, CDR2 ANQGSEA. Trimming removed 4 bases from V and 8 bases from J; junction bases left unmatched: 11. Here the CDR3 DNA reads TGCAGCGTTGCGTTGGGACAGGGGAACCTGGACATTCAGTACTTC. Translated, it gives CSVALGQGNLDIQYF.

Many counts were recorded for this clonotype. The chain employs TRBV7-2 and TRBJ1-1; 7 nucleotides agree with TRBD1. V gave up 1 base and J gave up 5 bases; unmatched junction bases: 7. The germline V gene has CDR1 SGHTA and CDR2 FQGNSA. The CDR3 is 15 amino acids. The CDR3 reads CASSLGDRERTEAFF. CDR3 in DNA: TGTGCCAGCAGCTTAGGTGACAGGGAGAGGACTGAAGCTTTCTTT.

This clonotype was detected only a few times. The CDR3 nucleotides are TGTGCCAGCAGTTACCTCCAGGGGACCGAAAAACTGTTTTTT. Its protein is CASSYLQGTEKLFF. V usage is TRBV6-6 and J usage is TRBJ1-4, with D possibly being TRBD1 (6 bases). The CDR3 length is 14 residues. Per the germline V gene, CDR1 is MNHNY and CDR2 is SVGAGI (reference sequence). The ends were cut back, 2 bases at V and 8 bases at J, with 12 bases in the middle.

This clonotype was detected a few times. This chain links TRBV9 with TRBJ2-7; maybe TRBD1 (6 bases). Germline assignment: CDR1 SGDLS and CDR2 YYNGEE. V lost 4 bases to trimming and J lost 2 bases, with 10 bases between them. The length of the CDR3 is 13 residues. The CDR3 here is CASSPGHTYEQYF. Written as DNA, the CDR3 is TGTGCCAGCAGCCCGGGACATACCTACGAGCAGTACTTC.

The chain joins TRBV6-6 to TRBJ2-1, with 16 bases identical to TRBD2. CDR3 length: 21 residues. With V trimmed by 6 bases and J by 0 bases, 14 bases remained unmatched. The germline CDR1 and CDR2 sequences are MNHNY and SVGAGI (reference sequence). The CDR3 protein is CASRNLGTSGRAQSSYNEQFF. CDR3 sequence (DNA): TGTGCCAGCAGGAACCTTGGGACTAGCGGGAGGGCACAGAGCTCCTACAATGAGCAGTTCTTC.

This clonotype was detected many times. Compared with germline, one end of the junction differs, possibly owing to a read error. This chain connects TRBV5-1 to TRBJ1-4; D remains ambiguous. This CDR3 spans 13 amino acids. The germline CDR1 and CDR2 sequences are SGHRS and YFSETQ. The CDR3 sequence is CASSLATNEKLFF. In DNA form, the CDR3 reads TGTGCCAGCAGCCTTGCAACTAATGAAAAACTGTTTTTT.

This clonotype was seen many times. V usage is TRBV6-2 or TRBV6-3 and J usage is TRBJ2-2; D perhaps matches TRBD2 (5 bases). The CDR3 extends over 14 amino acids. Trimming took off 6 bases at V and 4 bases at J, with 12 bases between the two ends. Germline V CDR1 and CDR2: MNHEY, SVGEGT. The DNA of the CDR3 is TGTGCCAGCAGACTTACTAGGAGCACCGGGGAGCTGTTTTTT. As protein: CASRLTRSTGELFF.

V and J are TRBV4-1 and TRBJ2-2; D gene ambiguous. The CDR3 is made up of 16 amino acids. Germline V lookup: CDR1 MGHRA, CDR2 YSYEKL. Trimming took 1 base from V and 5 from J, leaving 14 bases between them. CDR3 nucleotide sequence: TGCGCCAGCAGCCAAGTAACTTCACTGGAGACCGGGGAGCTGTTTTTT. Translating gives CASSQVTSLETGELFF.

The chain has TRBV28 and TRBJ2-7; D gene unclear. Germline values: CDR1 MDHEN, CDR2 SYDVKM. The CDR3 contains 15 residues. V lost 4 bases, J lost 0 bases, and 13 bases lay in between. The CDR3 DNA follows: TGTGCCAGCAGTTCCCCGGGCGTCGGCTCCTACGAGCAGTACTTC. It yields the protein CASSSPGVGSYEQYF.

This clonotype was detected many times. The chain uses TRBV9 and TRBJ1-5; D unclear. CDR1 and CDR2 from the germline V gene are SGDLS and YYNGEE. The CDR3 is 13 amino acids. V lost 0 bases, J lost 3 bases, and 4 bases lay in between. The CDR3 loop reads CASSVGPNQPQHF. The CDR3, as DNA: TGTGCCAGCAGCGTAGGGCCCAATCAGCCCCAGCATTTT.

This clonotype has only a few counts. This chain links TRBV3-1 with TRBJ2-2, with no clear D. There are 14 residues in the CDR3. The V gene's germline CDR1 is LGHDT and CDR2 YNNKEL (reference sequence). V was pared by 4 bases and J by 4 bases, with 10 bases between. CDR3 sequence (DNA): TGTGCCAGCAGCCCTAGACCAATCACCGGGGAGCTGTTTTTT. Residues: CASSPRPITGELFF.

Notes on this clonotype: One junction end does not reproduce the germline sequence, and a read error may be involved. This sequence joins TRBV2 and TRBJ1-5; D might be TRBD1 (6 bases). This CDR3 spans 12 amino acids. Germline V gene lookup returns CDR1 SNHLY and CDR2 FYNNEI. DNA of the CDR3: TGTGTCAGCAGGGGAGGGACTCAGCCCCAGCATTTT. As protein: CVSRGGTQPQHF.

This clonotype was found a few times. The CDR3 reads CSVVGSGANVLTF. The DNA for the CDR3 is TGCAGCGTTGTCGGATCTGGGGCCAACGTCCTGACTTTC. The rearrangement uses TRBV29-1 and TRBJ2-6, with unresolved D. The CDR3 loop spans 13 amino acids. Trimming removed 4 bases from V and 1 base from J, with 5 bases in between. The germline CDR1 and CDR2 sequences are SQVTM and ANQGSEA. The entire variable domain, with the rest obtained from reference TRBV29-1 and TRBJ2-6, is as follows: SAVISQKPSRDICQRGTSLTIQCQVDSQVTMMFWYRQQPGQSLTLIATANQGSEATYESGFVIDKFPISRPNLTFSTLTVSNMSPEDSSIYLCSVVGSGANVLTFGAGSRLTVL.

A few counts support this clonotype. The chain links TRBV29-1 to TRBJ2-3, with D unresolved. Germline values: CDR1 SQVTM, CDR2 ANQGSEA. Trimming took 0 bases from V and 0 from J, leaving 13 bases between them. The CDR3 covers 16 residues. CDR3 nucleotides: TGCAGCGTTGAAGATCTTTGGAGTACTAGCACAGATACGCAGTATTTT. Amino acids: CSVEDLWSTSTDTQYF.

This chain connects TRBV6-2 or TRBV6-3 to TRBJ2-2, with a possible D match to TRBD2 (5 bases). Trimming stripped 6 bases from V and 4 bases from J, with 18 bases between. This CDR3 comprises 16 residues. The germline V gene encodes CDR1 MNHEY and CDR2 SVGEGT. In DNA, the CDR3 is TGTGCCAGCAGACCCACCCCCCCGGGAATCACCGGGGAGCTGTTTTTT. Protein product: CASRPTPPGITGELFF.

Many counts were recorded for this clonotype. The chain couples TRBV29-1 to TRBJ2-1; 14 bases align to TRBD2. After removal of 3 bases from V and 9 bases from J, the junction contained 7 bases not matched to a gene. Germline V gene data show CDR1 as SQVTM and CDR2 as ANQGSEA. The length of the CDR3 is 15 residues. Here the CDR3 reads CSVDDSGLAGGEQFF. The CDR3 bases are TGCAGCGTTGATGACTCAGGACTAGCGGGAGGTGAGCAGTTCTTC.

The chain joins TRBV11-2 to TRBJ2-1, with D perhaps assigned TRBD1 or TRBD2 (6 bases each). V gave up 6 bases and J gave up 5 bases, with 20 bases separating them. The germline CDR1 and CDR2 sequences are SGHAT and FQNNGV. The CDR3 has 16 residues. CDR3 residues: CASRSGRGRRHNEQFF. The CDR3 DNA follows: TGTGCCAGCAGGTCGGGTCGGGGGCGCCGACACAATGAGCAGTTCTTC.

This clonotype has ten or more counts. The chain recombines TRBV29-1 with TRBJ2-5, with D unresolved. Trimming cost V 5 bases and J 4 bases, with 23 bases left between them. The CDR3 is 16 residues long. Germline V gene lookup returns CDR1 SQVTM and CDR2 ANQGSEA. CDR3: CSVLTAGGPAPETQYF. DNA for the CDR3: TGCAGCGTTTTAACTGCCGGTGGACCGGCTCCAGAGACCCAGTACTTC.

J is TRBJ2-7 and V is TRBV20-1; D is ambiguous. This CDR3 is 14 amino acids long. With 0 bases removed from V and 7 bases from J, the gap between germline ends came to 16 bases. Germline values: CDR1 DFQATT, CDR2 SNEGSKA (reference sequence). The CDR3, as DNA: TGCAGTGCTAGAGATTTGACTGCGCTAGAGGAGCAGTACTTC. Protein product: CSARDLTALEEQYF.